The 26 T cell receptor beta chains reported below all come from one sample, sequenced in a study of Ad26.COV2.S vaccination and SARS-CoV-2 variants. Using immunoSEQ multiplex PCR, the repertoire was profiled, and TCRdb retains in-frame clones only, with some absent. The table has a few hundred thousand clones, 90% seen once; the top ten hold less than 5.5%. Treatment described: about 20 received Ad26.COV2.S at low or high dose, single or two shots; 5 received placebo; per-sample allocation not given. Specimen acquisition occurred on day 63 following the initial vaccine or placebo injection. The source material was peripheral blood, sampled in a trial of Ad26.COV2.S vaccine versus placebo. The receptors were gathered from a person aged 18 to 59 who received the Ad26.COV2.S COVID-19 vaccine or a placebo.

The chain combines TRBV5-1 with TRBJ2-1; TRBD1 matches 9 bases. V lost 2 bases and J lost 10; bases outside the gene matches: 7. Germline V gene sequence: CDR1 SGHRS, CDR2 YFSETQ. The length of the CDR3 is 14 residues. As DNA, the CDR3 is TGCGCCAGCAGCTTCTCACAGGGGGCTCGGGAGCAGTTCTTC. This translates into CASSFSQGAREQFF.

This clone is a singleton in its sample. The chain joins TRBV10-3 to TRBJ1-2; D gene ambiguous. Trimming stripped 0 bases from V and 3 bases from J, with 8 bases between. Germline values: CDR1 ENHRY, CDR2 SYGVKD. The CDR3 extends over 14 amino acids. The CDR3 DNA reads as TGTGCCATCAGTGAGTCGGACGCCTACTATGGCTACACCTTC. Protein sequence: CAISESDAYYGYTF.

This clone was seen a single time. This sequence joins TRBV19 and TRBJ2-5; 7 bases match TRBD1. CDR1 and CDR2 from the germline V gene are LNHDA and SQIVND (reference sequence). J lost 1 base, V lost 5 bases, and 7 bases had no gene match. There are 15 residues in the CDR3. The CDR3 reads CASSVTGFPQETQYF. The DNA for the CDR3 is TGTGCCAGTAGTGTGACAGGGTTCCCCCAAGAGACCCAGTACTTC.

The V and J genes are TRBV18 and TRBJ1-1; D possibly corresponds to TRBD1 (5 bases). Germline CDR1 and CDR2: KGHSH and LQKENI. The ends were cut back, 6 bases at V and 4 bases at J, with 12 bases in the middle. There are 13 residues in the CDR3. CDR3 region: CASSQGVGTEAFF. CDR3 in DNA: TGTGCCAGCTCGCAAGGGGTGGGCACTGAAGCTTTCTTT.

This clone was detected only once. This chain links TRBV15 with TRBJ2-3; TRBD2 aligns across 11 bases. Looked up from germline, CDR1 is LNHNV and CDR2 is YYDKDF (reference sequence). J was trimmed by 4 bases and V by 1 base; bases with no gene match: 7. The CDR3 extends over 17 amino acids. CDR3: CATSRVALAGGPDTQYF. Here the CDR3 DNA reads TGTGCCACCAGCAGAGTTGCCCTAGCGGGAGGCCCAGATACGCAGTATTTT.

This clone has a handful of counts. The genes are TRBV6-4 and TRBJ2-2; the D is unclear. The CDR3 has 14 amino acids. V lost 4 bases and J 5 bases, leaving 11 bases between the germline ends. Per germline, CDR1 MRHNA and CDR2 SNTAGT. The CDR3 DNA is TGTGCCAGCAGTGCCTCCCCGGGTACCGGGGAGCTGTTTTTT. Its protein product is CASSASPGTGELFF.

The chain joins TRBV9 to TRBJ2-1, with TRBD2 matching 13 bases. CDR3 length equals 17 residues. Trimming cost V 7 bases and J 1 base; bases outside gene matches: 8. CDR1 and CDR2 (germline): SGDLS, YYNGEE. The CDR3 nucleotides are TGTGCCAGCTCTAGACTAGCGGGAGGACTTTCCTACAATGAGCAGTTCTTC. Amino acids: CASSRLAGGLSYNEQFF.

This clone was picked up a small number of times. This chain uses TRBV4-2 with TRBJ2-2; 7 nucleotides align to TRBD1. The germline V gene has CDR1 LGHNA and CDR2 YNFKEQ. The CDR3 is made up of 16 amino acids. With V trimmed by 4 bases and J by 4 bases, 9 bases remained unmatched. The CDR3 bases are TGTGCCAGCAGCCCTCTTCCGGGACAGAGCACCGGGGAGCTGTTTTTT. As protein: CASSPLPGQSTGELFF.

The chain links TRBV18 to TRBJ1-1, with a weak D call TRBD1 (5 bases). There are 17 residues in the CDR3. CDR1 KGHSH and CDR2 LQKENI come from the germline V gene. V lost 2 bases and J 3 bases, leaving 19 bases between the germline ends. The CDR3 sequence is CASSPKSVGAGHTEAFF. The CDR3 DNA sequence: TGTGCCAGCTCACCAAAATCGGTCGGGGCGGGGCACACTGAAGCTTTCTTT.

The chain is built from TRBV29-1 and TRBJ2-7; the D gene is possibly TRBD1 (6 bases). Germline V gene data show CDR1 as SQVTM and CDR2 as ANQGSEA. This CDR3 has 12 residues. The V gene lost 7 bases and the J gene lost 3 bases, with 13 bases spanning the gap. CDR3 nucleotides: TGCAGCGGTGGGGACACCGACTACGAGCAGTACTTC. It encodes CSGGDTDYEQYF.

The chain joins TRBV29-1 to TRBJ1-2; D uncertain. Germline assignment: CDR1 SQVTM and CDR2 ANQGSEA. V dropped 0 bases and J dropped 4 bases, with 9 bases sitting between them. CDR3 size: 13 residues. CDR3 in amino acids: CSVEEGGPYGYTF. CDR3 DNA sequence: TGCAGCGTTGAAGAGGGAGGTCCCTATGGCTACACCTTC.

The V and J genes are TRBV11-2 and TRBJ2-1; 12 bases map to TRBD2. The V segment lost 4 bases and the J segment 9 bases; nucleotides outside the gene matches: 10. The CDR3 runs 16 residues. Germline V lookup: CDR1 SGHAT, CDR2 FQNNGV. The CDR3 nucleotides read TGTGCCAGCAGCTCTAGCGGGAGGGGGGGAAACACTGAGCAGTTCTTC. It yields the protein CASSSSGRGGNTEQFF.

The rearrangement joins TRBV6-1 to TRBJ2-1; 10 nucleotides agree with TRBD2. CDR1 MNHNS and CDR2 SASEGT come from the germline V gene. CDR3 size: 16 residues. V shed 4 bases and J 5 bases; nucleotides not matched to a gene: 8. CDR3 region: CASSGTTSGTHNEQFF. Here the CDR3 DNA reads TGTGCCAGCAGTGGTACCACTAGCGGGACGCACAATGAGCAGTTCTTC.

This clone appeared a single time. Other DNA sequences in the same sample also yield this CDR3. The gene calls are TRBV5-1 and TRBJ2-7; perhaps D is TRBD1 or TRBD2 (5 bases each). The germline gives CDR1 SGHRS, CDR2 YFSETQ. V gave up 1 base and J gave up 0 bases, with 8 bases separating them. The CDR3 is made up of 14 amino acids. Written as DNA, the CDR3 is TGCGCCAGCAGCTTGAAGGGGAGCTCCTACGAGCAGTACTTC. It is translated as CASSLKGSSYEQYF. Supplemented by reference TRBV5-1 and TRBJ2-7, the full variable domain reads KAGVTQTPRYLIKTRGQQVTLSCSPISGHRSVSWYQQTPGQGLQFLFEYFSETQRNKGNFPGRFSGRQFSNSRSEMNVSTLELGDSALYLCASSLKGSSYEQYFGPGTRLTVT.

The chain uses TRBV3-1 (or the pseudogene TRBV3-2) and TRBJ2-1, with D unresolved. The CDR3 runs to 12 residues. Trimming took off 6 bases at V and 10 bases at J, with 13 bases between the two ends. Germline V lookup: CDR1 LGHDT, CDR2 YNNKEL (reference sequence). CDR3 amino acids: CASRKSEHEQFF. In nucleotides, the CDR3 is TGTGCCAGCAGGAAATCAGAGCACGAGCAGTTCTTC.

This clone has just a few counts. The chain combines TRBV7-9 with TRBJ1-6; TRBD1 might be the D (6 bases). V gave up 5 bases and J gave up 0 bases, with 14 bases separating them. This CDR3 spans 17 amino acids. CDR1 is SEHNR and CDR2 is FQNEAQ in the germline V gene (reference sequence). CDR3 region: CASSRDTRSSYNSPLHF. CDR3 in DNA: TGTGCCAGCAGCCGGGACACTCGGAGCTCCTATAATTCACCCCTCCACTTT.

The chain links TRBV19 to TRBJ2-3; TRBD2 might be the D (5 bases). This CDR3 comprises 14 residues. The germline CDR1 and CDR2 sequences are LNHDA and SQIVND (reference sequence). V was trimmed by 4 bases and J by 8 bases, leaving 16 bases between them. The CDR3 sequence: CASSTGPVRGTQYF. CDR3 nucleotide sequence: TGTGCCAGTAGTACGGGCCCCGTCCGGGGTACGCAGTATTTT. Using reference TRBV19 and TRBJ2-3 for the parts outside the CDR3, the full variable domain is DGGITQSPKYLFRKEGQNVTLSCEQNLNHDAMYWYRQDPGQGLRLIYYSQIVNDFQKGDIAEGYSVSREKKESFPLTVTSAQKNPTAFYLCASSTGPVRGTQYFGPGTRLTVL.

The CDR3 protein is CASSIGSAKNIQYF. Written as DNA, the CDR3 is TGTGCCAGTAGTATAGGATCTGCCAAAAACATTCAGTACTTC. The rearrangement links TRBV19 to TRBJ2-4; D is unclear. The CDR3 is 14 amino acids. The germline gives CDR1 LNHDA, CDR2 SQIVND (reference sequence). The V end lost 1 base, the J end lost 1 base, and 5 bases lay between the germline ends.

The rearrangement joins TRBV28 to TRBJ1-2, with TRBD1 matching 8 bases. V trimming: 10 bases; J trimming: 4 bases; junction bases outside the gene matches: 11. In germline, CDR1 is MDHEN, CDR2 SYDVKM. This CDR3 spans 14 amino acids. The CDR3 protein is CATKTLTGGYGYTF. For the CDR3, the DNA is TGTGCCACCAAGACTCTAACAGGGGGCTATGGCTACACCTTC.

The CDR3 region is CASTNRQARNTGELFF. Written as DNA, the CDR3 is TGTGCCAGCACCAATCGACAGGCTAGGAACACCGGGGAGCTGTTTTTT. V is TRBV19 and J is TRBJ2-2; TRBD1 is a possible D gene (6 bases). V was trimmed by 9 bases and J by 1 base, leaving 18 bases between them. This CDR3 has 16 residues. The V gene's germline CDR1 is LNHDA and CDR2 SQIVND (reference sequence).

V and J are TRBV28 and TRBJ1-4, with D hard to call. The V gene lost 5 bases and the J gene lost 8 bases, with 12 bases spanning the gap. Per germline, CDR1 MDHEN and CDR2 SYDVKM. This CDR3 is built from 13 residues. The CDR3 sequence: CASSQVPREKLFF. The CDR3 coding sequence is TGTGCCAGCAGTCAGGTCCCGAGGGAAAAACTGTTTTTT.

The chain carries TRBV10-3 and TRBJ2-5, with unresolved D. The germline CDR1 and CDR2 sequences are ENHRY and SYGVKD. The CDR3 runs 13 residues. V shed 7 bases and J shed 3 bases, with 12 bases lying between them. CDR3 in DNA: TGTGCCATCAAACTTTCTGGGGAAGAGACCCAGTACTTC. Residues: CAIKLSGEETQYF.

This chain uses TRBV28 with TRBJ1-6; no firm D call. This CDR3 has 17 residues. Per germline, CDR1 MDHEN and CDR2 SYDVKM. Deletions cut 6 bases from V and 0 bases from J, with 15 bases between. CDR3 sequence: CASSRRPLSSYNSPLHF. The CDR3 bases are TGTGCCAGCAGCCGCCGTCCGTTAAGCTCCTATAATTCACCCCTCCACTTT.

This clone was detected only a few times. The chain couples TRBV4-2 to TRBJ2-7; 12 bases are a match to TRBD2. The CDR3 is 16 amino acids. Germline CDR1 reads LGHNA; CDR2 reads YNFKEQ. V was pared by 0 bases and J by 3 bases, with 3 bases of the junction left unmatched. The CDR3 DNA sequence: TGTGCCAGCAGCCAAGACGGGACTAGCGGGTACTACGAGCAGTACTTC. Protein: CASSQDGTSGYYEQYF.

The chain links TRBV15 to TRBJ2-1, with D hard to call. Germline V gene sequence: CDR1 LNHNV, CDR2 YYDKDF (reference sequence). The CDR3 consists of 16 residues. The ends were cut back, 3 bases at V and 2 bases at J, with 14 bases in the middle. Written as DNA, the CDR3 is TGTGCCACCAGCAGGGTATTACGCCCGACCTACAATGAGCAGTTCTTC. This sequence encodes CATSRVLRPTYNEQFF.

This clone was counted a single time. The chain has TRBV18 and TRBJ2-1, with D hard to call. V lost 0 bases, J lost 3 bases, and 6 bases lay in between. This CDR3 contains 14 residues. CDR1 is KGHSH and CDR2 is LQKENI in the germline V gene. CDR3 DNA sequence: TGTGCCAGCTCACCACCGACGGACTACAATGAGCAGTTCTTC. The encoded protein is CASSPPTDYNEQFF.